This T cell receptor (beta chain) is from a study of T cells after yellow fever vaccination. CDR1 and CDR2 from the germline V gene are SEHNR and FQNEAQ (reference sequence). The V end was cut by 5 bases, the J end by 4 bases, with 11 bases between. The CDR3 runs to 13 residues. Study conclusions and caveats: Contamination by abundant bulk-population clonotypes could be present in FACS-sorted repertoires. The secondary response was weaker but peaked faster, day 5 versus 15. Most clones from primary vaccination were detected again post-booster (about 95% CD4, 88% CD8).

Notes on this clonotype: Its target is unknown.

5'RACE template switching generated TCR cDNA, adding a universal primer site and UMIs. One entry per CDR3 protein, called by TCRdb with MiXCR from the 5' RACE reads. The data contain approximately 550,000 distinct CDR3 sequences, roughly 12% of them seen just once; the ten biggest clones take up about an eighth. This clonotype originated in a man aged 25-45 years who received the YFV17D yellow fever vaccine. Sequencing used PBMCs, obtained on the day of the yellow fever booster vaccination. The rearrangement joins TRBV7-9 to TRBJ1-1; D is unresolved. The chain's CDR3 is CASSISAGTEAFF. The CDR3 DNA follows: TGTGCCAGCAGCATTTCAGCGGGCACTGAAGCTTTCTTT.